The 18 T cell receptor beta chains reported below all come from one sample, sequenced in a study of blood T cell repertoires in COVID-19. Sequencing used immunoSEQ multiplex PCR; TCRdb keeps in-frame clones, though not all of them. The sample comprises 200,000 to 300,000 clones, around 80% of which are singletons, and around 2.4% rests with the top ten. Sequences were obtained from peripheral blood. These receptors were collected from a man in his forties or fifties who had recovered from COVID-19.

A single count supports this clone. The chain employs TRBV6-5 and TRBJ2-3, with 9 bases aligning to TRBD1. Germline CDR1 and CDR2: MNHEY and SVGAGI. V was clipped by 6 bases and J by 3 bases; unmatched bases: 7. This CDR3 contains 15 residues. The CDR3 is CASRSPGQGTDTQYF. Written as DNA, the CDR3 is TGTGCCAGCAGATCACCGGGACAGGGAACAGATACGCAGTATTTT.

The rearrangement links TRBV27 to TRBJ2-1; TRBD2 matches at 8 bases. The CDR3 extends over 20 amino acids. V shed 6 bases and J 8 bases; nucleotides not matched to a gene: 27. From germline, CDR1 is MNHEY and CDR2 SMNVEV (reference sequence). Written as DNA, the CDR3 is TGTGCCAGCAGAGGACCGGCGGGGGGCGGGCTTGGGGCTTGGGGGCATGAGCAGTTCTTC. Translated, it gives CASRGPAGGGLGAWGHEQFF.

Details on this clone: The junction and the germline gene differ at one end; a read error may be behind it. The rearrangement uses TRBV7-2 and TRBJ2-1; D possibly corresponds to TRBD2 (6 bases). The germline V gene encodes CDR1 SGHTA and CDR2 FQGNSA. This CDR3 contains 13 residues. The CDR3 DNA is TGTGCCAGCAGCCTACCGGGAGCGGATGAGCGGTTCTTC. It specifies CASSLPGADERFF.

This chain connects TRBV12-3 or TRBV12-4 to TRBJ1-2; tentative D call: TRBD1 (6 bases). V was shortened by 7 bases and J by 8 bases, with 14 bases between the two germline ends. This CDR3 has 12 amino acids. CDR3 DNA sequence: TGTGCCAGCAACGAACAGGGTGGCGGCTACACCTTC. Translating it yields CASNEQGGGYTF.

V and J are TRBV5-4 and TRBJ2-5, with 7 positions matching TRBD2. The CDR3 extends over 14 amino acids. Germline V lookup: CDR1 SGHNT, CDR2 YYREEE (reference sequence). The V gene end was trimmed by 4 bases and the J gene end by 5 bases; junction bases not matched to a gene: 8. CDR3 nucleotide sequence: TGTGCCAGCAGCCGGGGGACTAATGAGGAGACCCAGTACTTC. Its protein is CASSRGTNEETQYF.

This clone showed up just once. The DNA of the CDR3 is TGTGCCAGCAGTAGACAGGGGGCGCATGAGCAGTTCTTC. Its translation is CASSRQGAHEQFF. The chain joins TRBV6-5 to TRBJ2-1, with 10 nucleotides matching TRBD1. The germline V gene encodes CDR1 MNHEY and CDR2 SVGAGI. Germline trimming cut 5 bases from V and 8 bases from J; bases unmatched to any gene: 3. There are 13 residues in the CDR3.

The V and J genes are TRBV2 and TRBJ2-7; no reliable D call. Trimming shortened V by 3 bases and J by 3 bases, and 6 bases separated the two germline ends. Germline-derived CDR1 and CDR2 are SNHLY and FYNNEI. This CDR3 contains 12 residues. This CDR3 is CASSDGYYEQYF. Written as DNA, the CDR3 is TGTGCCAGCAGTGACGGGTACTACGAGCAGTACTTC.

The rearrangement links TRBV30 to TRBJ1-3; D is perhaps TRBD1 (6 bases). From germline, CDR1 is GTSNPN and CDR2 SVGIG (reference sequence). This CDR3 has 14 amino acids. Trimming left V 1 base short and J 4 bases short, with 11 bases between. The DNA of the CDR3 is TGTGCCTGGAGTGCGCAGGGGCTAGGAAACACCATATATTTT. Its protein product is CAWSAQGLGNTIYF.

The J gene is TRBJ2-5, the V gene TRBV18; tentatively, D is TRBD2 (6 bases). V lost 8 bases and J lost 6, with 19 bases in between. CDR3 length equals 14 residues. CDR1 is KGHSH and CDR2 is LQKENI in the germline V gene. Here the CDR3 reads CASLRDSNSKTQYF. As DNA, the CDR3 is TGTGCCAGCCTCCGGGACTCCAACTCTAAGACCCAGTACTTC.

The gene calls are TRBV18 and TRBJ2-3; the D gene is possibly TRBD2 (5 bases). The V gene's germline CDR1 is KGHSH and CDR2 LQKENI. The CDR3 has 15 residues. Trimming cost V 3 bases and J 2 bases, with 12 bases left between them. CDR3 sequence reads: CASSPDFSPTDTQYF. Written as DNA, the CDR3 is TGTGCCAGCTCACCGGACTTTTCTCCCACAGATACGCAGTATTTT.

The V call is TRBV7-2, the J call TRBJ1-1, with D tentatively TRBD1 (5 bases). Trimming left V 3 bases short and J 1 base short, with 9 bases between. This CDR3 region has 14 residues. Per the germline V gene, CDR1 is SGHTA and CDR2 is FQGNSA. The CDR3 coding sequence is TGTGCCAGCAGCTTCCAGGGAAGGAACACTGAAGCTTTCTTT. Translating gives CASSFQGRNTEAFF.

V is TRBV5-4 and J is TRBJ1-1, with a tentative D call TRBD1 (5 bases). The CDR3 is 16 amino acids. The V and J ends lost 1 base and 0 bases respectively, with 13 bases between them. Germline CDR1 reads SGHNT; CDR2 reads YYREEE (reference sequence). CDR3 in amino acids: CASSLLQDIMNTEAFF. In DNA form, the CDR3 reads TGTGCCAGCAGCTTGCTCCAGGACATCATGAACACTGAAGCTTTCTTT.

This sequence joins TRBV5-1 and TRBJ1-4; D is unclear. From germline, CDR1 is SGHRS and CDR2 YFSETQ. This CDR3 region has 15 residues. V lost 0 bases and J 8 bases, leaving 14 bases between the germline ends. The CDR3 loop reads CASSLGGSLGEKLFF. The DNA for the CDR3 is TGCGCCAGCAGCTTGGGTGGGAGCTTAGGGGAAAAACTGTTTTTT.

The chain has TRBV18 and TRBJ2-3; 7 nucleotides agree with TRBD1. The ends lost 2 bases at V and 0 bases at J; junction bases unmatched: 5. The CDR3 has 16 amino acids. The germline V gene encodes CDR1 KGHSH and CDR2 LQKENI. CDR3 loop: CASSPRTGASTDTQYF. The CDR3 coding sequence is TGTGCCAGCTCACCAAGGACAGGAGCTAGCACAGATACGCAGTATTTT. Complete variable domain (other parts from reference TRBV18 and TRBJ2-3): NAGVMQNPRHLVRRRGQEARLRCSPMKGHSHVYWYRQLPEEGLKFMVYLQKENIIDESGMPKERFSAEFPKEGPSILRIQQVVRGDSAAYFCASSPRTGASTDTQYFGPGTRLTVL.

This chain joins TRBV5-6 and TRBJ1-2; weak D call: TRBD1 (5 bases). The CDR3 extends over 14 amino acids. V was clipped by 4 bases and J by 2 bases, with 12 bases between them. Germline-derived CDR1 and CDR2 are SGHDT and YYEEEE. The chain's CDR3 is CASSRWRQNYGYTF. For the CDR3, the DNA is TGTGCCAGCAGCCGCTGGCGACAGAACTATGGCTACACCTTC.

The gene calls are TRBV18 and TRBJ2-6; D is uncertain. CDR3 length equals 16 residues. Germline lookup yields CDR1 KGHSH and CDR2 LQKENI. V was trimmed by 6 bases and J by 0 bases, leaving 12 bases between them. CDR3 DNA sequence: TGTGCCAGCTCGTCACAGTCCTACTCTGGGGCCAACGTCCTGACTTTC. Its translation: CASSSQSYSGANVLTF.

This rearrangement joins TRBV18 to TRBJ2-7, with TRBD2 identical over 7 bases. The CDR3 has 15 amino acids. Germline trimming cut 0 bases from V and 4 bases from J; bases unmatched to any gene: 6. Per germline, CDR1 KGHSH and CDR2 LQKENI. The CDR3 sequence is CASSPPGTIGYEQYF. The CDR3 DNA sequence: TGTGCCAGCTCACCACCGGGGACTATCGGATACGAGCAGTACTTC.

The chain carries TRBV7-2 and TRBJ2-7; 9 positions match TRBD2. Germline loops: CDR1 SGHTA, CDR2 FQGNSA. This CDR3 is 15 amino acids long. Unmatched junction bases numbered 7, after V lost 5 bases and J lost 2 bases. Here the CDR3 DNA reads TGTGCCAGCAGCCTGAGCGGACTAGCGACCTACGAGCAGTACTTC. It codes for CASSLSGLATYEQYF.